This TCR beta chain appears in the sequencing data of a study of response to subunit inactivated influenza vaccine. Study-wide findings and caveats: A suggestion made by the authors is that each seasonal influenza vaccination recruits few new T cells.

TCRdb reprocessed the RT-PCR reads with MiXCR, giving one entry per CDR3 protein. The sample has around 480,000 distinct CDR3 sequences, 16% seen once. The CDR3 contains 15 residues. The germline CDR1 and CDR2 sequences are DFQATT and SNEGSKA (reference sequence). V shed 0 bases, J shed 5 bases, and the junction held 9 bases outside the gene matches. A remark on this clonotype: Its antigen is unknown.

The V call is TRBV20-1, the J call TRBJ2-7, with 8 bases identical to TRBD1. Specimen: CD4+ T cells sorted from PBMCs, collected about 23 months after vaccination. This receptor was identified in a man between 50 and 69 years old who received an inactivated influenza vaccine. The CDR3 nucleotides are TGCAGTGCTAGAGATTTGCGGCAGGGGGCGGACGAGCAGTACTTC. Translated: CSARDLRQGADEQYF.